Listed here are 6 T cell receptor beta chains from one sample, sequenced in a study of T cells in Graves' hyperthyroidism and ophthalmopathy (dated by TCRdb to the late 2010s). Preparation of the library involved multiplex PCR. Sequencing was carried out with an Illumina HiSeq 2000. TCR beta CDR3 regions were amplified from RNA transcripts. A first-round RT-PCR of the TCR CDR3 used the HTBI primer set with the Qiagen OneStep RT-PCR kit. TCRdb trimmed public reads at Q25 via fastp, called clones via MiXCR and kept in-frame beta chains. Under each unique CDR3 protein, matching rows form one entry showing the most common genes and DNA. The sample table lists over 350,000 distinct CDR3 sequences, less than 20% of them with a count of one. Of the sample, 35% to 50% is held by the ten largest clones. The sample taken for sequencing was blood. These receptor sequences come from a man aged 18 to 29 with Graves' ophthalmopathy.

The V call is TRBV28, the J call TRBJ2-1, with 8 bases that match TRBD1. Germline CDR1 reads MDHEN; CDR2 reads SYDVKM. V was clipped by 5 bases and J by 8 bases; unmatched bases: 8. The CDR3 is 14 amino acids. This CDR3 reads CASSRPGTGHEQFF. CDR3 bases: TGTGCCAGCAGTCGCCCCGGGACAGGTCATGAGCAGTTCTTC.

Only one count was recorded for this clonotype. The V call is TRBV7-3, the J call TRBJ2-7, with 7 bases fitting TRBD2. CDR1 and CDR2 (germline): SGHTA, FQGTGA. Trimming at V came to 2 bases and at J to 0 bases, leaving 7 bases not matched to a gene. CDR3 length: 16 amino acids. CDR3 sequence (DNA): TGTGCCAGCAGCTTAGTTGGACCGGGGGGCTCCTACGAGCAGTACTTC. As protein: CASSLVGPGGSYEQYF.

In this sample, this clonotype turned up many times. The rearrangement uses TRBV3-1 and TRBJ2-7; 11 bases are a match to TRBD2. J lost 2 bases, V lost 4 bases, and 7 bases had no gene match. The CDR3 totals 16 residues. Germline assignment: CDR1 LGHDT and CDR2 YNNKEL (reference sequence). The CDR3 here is CASSLLLAGAAYEQYF. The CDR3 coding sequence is TGTGCCAGCAGCCTCCTACTAGCGGGGGCCGCCTACGAGCAGTACTTC.

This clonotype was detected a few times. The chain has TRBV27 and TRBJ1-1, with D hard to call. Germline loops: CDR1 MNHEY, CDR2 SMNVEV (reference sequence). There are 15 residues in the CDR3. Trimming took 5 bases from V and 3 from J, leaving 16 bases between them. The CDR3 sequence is CASSLLTPSDTEAFF. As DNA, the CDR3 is TGTGCCAGCAGTCTGCTCACTCCCTCGGACACTGAAGCTTTCTTT.

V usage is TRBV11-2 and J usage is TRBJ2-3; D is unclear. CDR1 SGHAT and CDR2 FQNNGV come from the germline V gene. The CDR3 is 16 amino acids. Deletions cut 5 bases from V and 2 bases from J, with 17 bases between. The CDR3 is CASSESRLPNTDTQYF. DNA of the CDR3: TGTGCCAGCAGCGAGAGCCGGCTACCAAACACAGATACGCAGTATTTT.

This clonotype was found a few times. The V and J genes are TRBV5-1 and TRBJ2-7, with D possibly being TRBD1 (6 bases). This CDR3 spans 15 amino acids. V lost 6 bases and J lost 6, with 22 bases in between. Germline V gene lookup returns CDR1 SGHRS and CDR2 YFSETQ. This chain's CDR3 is CASTIRTAPGSEQYF. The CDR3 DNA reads TGCGCCAGCACCATTAGGACAGCCCCAGGGAGCGAGCAGTACTTC.